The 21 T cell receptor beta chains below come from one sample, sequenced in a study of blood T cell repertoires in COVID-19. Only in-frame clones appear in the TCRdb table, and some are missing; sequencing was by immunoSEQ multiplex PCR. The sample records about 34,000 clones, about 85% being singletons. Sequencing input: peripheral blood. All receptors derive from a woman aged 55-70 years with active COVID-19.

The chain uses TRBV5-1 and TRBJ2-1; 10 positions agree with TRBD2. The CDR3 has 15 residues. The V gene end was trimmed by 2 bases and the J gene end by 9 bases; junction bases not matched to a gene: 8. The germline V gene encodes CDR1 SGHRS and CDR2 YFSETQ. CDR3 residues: CASSFLASGSGEQFF. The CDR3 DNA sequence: TGCGCCAGCAGCTTCCTGGCTAGCGGGAGCGGTGAGCAGTTCTTC.

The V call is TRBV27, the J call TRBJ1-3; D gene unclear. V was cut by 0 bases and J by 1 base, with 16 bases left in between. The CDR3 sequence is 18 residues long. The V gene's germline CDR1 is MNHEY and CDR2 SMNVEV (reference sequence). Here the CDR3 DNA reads TGTGCCAGCAGTTTATCTGTCCCCGGGTTAAATTCTGGAAACACCATATATTTT. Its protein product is CASSLSVPGLNSGNTIYF.

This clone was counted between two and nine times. The CDR3 sequence is CASSGTGALYNEQFF. The CDR3 DNA reads TGCGCCAGCAGTGGGACAGGGGCACTTTACAATGAGCAGTTCTTC. The chain links TRBV10-1 to TRBJ2-1; 9 bases match TRBD1. CDR1 is WNHNN, CDR2 SYGVQD, per germline (reference sequence). CDR3 length: 15 amino acids. J lost 4 bases, V lost 4 bases, and 5 bases had no gene match.

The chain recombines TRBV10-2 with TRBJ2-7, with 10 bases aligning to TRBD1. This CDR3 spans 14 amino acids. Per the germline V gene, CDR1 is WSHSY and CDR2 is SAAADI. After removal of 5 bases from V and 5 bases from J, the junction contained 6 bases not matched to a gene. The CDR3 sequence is CASSIRDRGNEQYF. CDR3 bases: TGCGCCAGCAGTATCCGGGACAGGGGCAACGAGCAGTACTTC.

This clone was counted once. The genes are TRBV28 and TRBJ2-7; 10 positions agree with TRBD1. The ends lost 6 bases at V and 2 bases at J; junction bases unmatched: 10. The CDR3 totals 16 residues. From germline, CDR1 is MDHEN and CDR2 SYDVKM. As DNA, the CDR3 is TGTGCCAGCAGGGCGCCGGGACAGGGGTTTCCCTACGAGCAGTACTTC. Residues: CASRAPGQGFPYEQYF.

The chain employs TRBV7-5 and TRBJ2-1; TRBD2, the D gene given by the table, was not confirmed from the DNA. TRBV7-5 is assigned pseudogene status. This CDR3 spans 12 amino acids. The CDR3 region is CARSFYAGSQFF. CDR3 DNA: TGTGCCAGAAGCTTTTACGCGGGATCGCAGTTCTTC.

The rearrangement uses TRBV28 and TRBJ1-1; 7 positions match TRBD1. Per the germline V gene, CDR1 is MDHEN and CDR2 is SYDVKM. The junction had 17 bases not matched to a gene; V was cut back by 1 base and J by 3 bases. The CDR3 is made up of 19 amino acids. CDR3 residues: CASSLLYMMVGGQYTEAFF. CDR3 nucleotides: TGTGCCAGCAGTTTATTGTACATGATGGTAGGGGGACAGTACACTGAAGCTTTCTTT. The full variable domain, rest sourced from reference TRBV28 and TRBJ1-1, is DVKVTQSSRYLVKRTGEKVFLECVQDMDHENMFWYRQDPGLGLRLIYFSYDVKMKEKGDIPEGYSVSREKKERFSLILESASTNQTSMYLCASSLLYMMVGGQYTEAFFGQGTRLTVV.

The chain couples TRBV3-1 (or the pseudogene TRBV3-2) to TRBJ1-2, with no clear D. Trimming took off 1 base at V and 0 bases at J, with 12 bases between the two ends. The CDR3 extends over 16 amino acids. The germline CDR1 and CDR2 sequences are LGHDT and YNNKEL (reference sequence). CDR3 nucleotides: TGTGCCAGCAGCCAAGGACTGCCGGGGACTAACTATGGCTACACCTTC. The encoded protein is CASSQGLPGTNYGYTF.

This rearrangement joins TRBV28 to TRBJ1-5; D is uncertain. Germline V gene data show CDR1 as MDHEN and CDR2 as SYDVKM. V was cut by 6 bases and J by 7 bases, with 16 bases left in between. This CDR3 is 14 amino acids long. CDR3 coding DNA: TGTGCCAGCAGCCCACCCCGACAACGACAGCCCCAGCATTTT. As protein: CASSPPRQRQPQHF.

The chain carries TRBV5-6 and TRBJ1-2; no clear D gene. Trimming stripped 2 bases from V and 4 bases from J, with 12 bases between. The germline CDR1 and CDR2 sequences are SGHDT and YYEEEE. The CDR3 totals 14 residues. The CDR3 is CASSFGFSGYGYTF. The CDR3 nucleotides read TGTGCCAGCAGCTTTGGTTTCTCGGGCTATGGCTACACCTTC.

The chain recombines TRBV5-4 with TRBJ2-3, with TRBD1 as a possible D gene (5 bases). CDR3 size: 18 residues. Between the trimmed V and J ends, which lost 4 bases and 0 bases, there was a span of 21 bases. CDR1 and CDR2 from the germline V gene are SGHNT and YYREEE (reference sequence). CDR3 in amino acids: CASSLGQGKGWSTDTQYF. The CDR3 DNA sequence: TGTGCCAGCAGCCTGGGGCAGGGAAAGGGGTGGAGCACAGATACGCAGTATTTT. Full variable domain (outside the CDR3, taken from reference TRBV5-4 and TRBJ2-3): ETGVTQSPTHLIKTRGQQVTLRCSSQSGHNTVSWYQQALGQGPQFIFQYYREEENGRGNFPPRFSGLQFPNYSSELNVNALELDDSALYLCASSLGQGKGWSTDTQYFGPGTRLTVL.

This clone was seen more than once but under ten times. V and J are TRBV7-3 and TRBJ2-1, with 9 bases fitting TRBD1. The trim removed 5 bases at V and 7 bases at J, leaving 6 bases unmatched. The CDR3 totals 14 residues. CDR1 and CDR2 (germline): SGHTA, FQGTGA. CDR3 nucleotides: TGTGCCAGCAGCGCCGGGACAGGGTCGAATGAGCAGTTCTTC. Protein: CASSAGTGSNEQFF.

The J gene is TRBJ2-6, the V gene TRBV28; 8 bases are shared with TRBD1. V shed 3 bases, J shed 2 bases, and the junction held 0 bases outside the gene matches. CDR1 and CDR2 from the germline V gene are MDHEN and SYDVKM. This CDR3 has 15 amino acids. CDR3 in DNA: TGTGCCAGCAGTTTGGACAGGGCTGGGGCCAACGTCCTGACTTTC. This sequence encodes CASSLDRAGANVLTF.

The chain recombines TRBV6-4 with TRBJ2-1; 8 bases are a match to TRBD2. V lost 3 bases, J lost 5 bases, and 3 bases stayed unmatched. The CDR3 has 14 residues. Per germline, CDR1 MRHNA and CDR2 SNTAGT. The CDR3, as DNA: TGTGCCAGCAGTGAAGCGGGGGAAAACAATGAGCAGTTCTTC. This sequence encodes CASSEAGENNEQFF.

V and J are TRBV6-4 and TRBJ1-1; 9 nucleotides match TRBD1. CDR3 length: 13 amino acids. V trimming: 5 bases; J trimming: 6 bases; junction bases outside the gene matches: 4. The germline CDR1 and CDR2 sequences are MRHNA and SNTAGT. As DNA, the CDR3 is TGTGCCAGCAGTCTTGGACAGGGGTCTGAAGCTTTCTTT. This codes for CASSLGQGSEAFF.

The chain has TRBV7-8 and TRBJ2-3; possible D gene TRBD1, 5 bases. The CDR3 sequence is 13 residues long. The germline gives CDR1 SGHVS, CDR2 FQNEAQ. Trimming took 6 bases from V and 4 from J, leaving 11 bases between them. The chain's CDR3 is CASRPGFSDTQYF. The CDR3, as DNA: TGTGCCAGCAGGCCAGGGTTTTCAGATACGCAGTATTTT. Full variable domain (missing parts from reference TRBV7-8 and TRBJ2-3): GAGVSQSPRYKVAKRGQDVALRCDPISGHVSLFWYQQALGQGPEFLTYFQNEAQLDKSGLPSDRFFAERPEGSVSTLKIQRTQQEDSAVYLCASRPGFSDTQYFGPGTRLTVL.

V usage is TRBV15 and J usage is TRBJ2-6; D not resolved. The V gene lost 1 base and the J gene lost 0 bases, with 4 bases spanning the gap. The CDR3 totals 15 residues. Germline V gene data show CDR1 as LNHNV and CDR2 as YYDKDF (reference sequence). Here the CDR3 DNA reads TGTGCCACCAGCAGAGTCCGCTCTGGGGCCAACGTCCTGACTTTC. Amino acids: CATSRVRSGANVLTF. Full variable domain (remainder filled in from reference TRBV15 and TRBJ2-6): DAMVIQNPRYQVTQFGKPVTLSCSQTLNHNVMYWYQQKSSQAPKLLFHYYDKDFNNEADTPDNFQSRRPNTSFCFLDIRSPGLGDTAMYLCATSRVRSGANVLTFGAGSRLTVL.

The DNA for the CDR3 is TGTGCCAGCAGGAAGGACAGAGCGGGAAACGAGCAGTACTTC. Protein: CASRKDRAGNEQYF. The V gene is TRBV2, the J gene TRBJ2-7; D might be TRBD2 (7 bases). The CDR3 covers 14 residues. Trimming took 6 bases from V and 5 from J, leaving 17 bases between them. The germline CDR1 and CDR2 sequences are SNHLY and FYNNEI.

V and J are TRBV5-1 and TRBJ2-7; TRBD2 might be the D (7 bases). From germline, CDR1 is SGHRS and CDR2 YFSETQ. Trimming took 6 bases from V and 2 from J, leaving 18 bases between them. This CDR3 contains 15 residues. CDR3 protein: CASTPGGDTTYEQYF. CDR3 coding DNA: TGCGCCAGCACCCCTGGGGGGGACACTACCTACGAGCAGTACTTC. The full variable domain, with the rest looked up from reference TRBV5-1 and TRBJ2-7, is KAGVTQTPRYLIKTRGQQVTLSCSPISGHRSVSWYQQTPGQGLQFLFEYFSETQRNKGNFPGRFSGRQFSNSRSEMNVSTLELGDSALYLCASTPGGDTTYEQYFGPGTRLTVT.

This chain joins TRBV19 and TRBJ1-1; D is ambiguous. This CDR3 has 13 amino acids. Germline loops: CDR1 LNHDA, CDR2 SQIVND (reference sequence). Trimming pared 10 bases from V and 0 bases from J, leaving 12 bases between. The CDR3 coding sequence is TGTGCCACTTCTCGAGAGATGAACACTGAAGCTTTCTTT. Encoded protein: CATSREMNTEAFF.

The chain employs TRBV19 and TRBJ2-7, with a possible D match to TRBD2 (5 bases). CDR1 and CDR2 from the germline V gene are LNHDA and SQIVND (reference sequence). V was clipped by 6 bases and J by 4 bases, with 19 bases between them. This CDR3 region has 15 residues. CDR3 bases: TGTGCCAGTAGCCGCCTGGCCAGCGGAGAATACGAGCAGTACTTC. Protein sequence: CASSRLASGEYEQYF.